The sequence of this T cell receptor beta chain was determined in a study of response to subunit inactivated influenza vaccine (dated by TCRdb to the late 2010s). Looking at the study overall: Deep quantitative T cell receptor repertoire profiling was used in the study to track responses to a trivalent subunit inactivated influenza vaccine. The study at large found these results: The authors proposed that each seasonal influenza vaccination may bring in only a limited number of new T cells.

The CDR3 sequence holds 12 residues, the cysteine and phenylalanine included. Only the CDR3 DNA is retained, 36 bases long and in frame from the first base. Trimming takes 5 bases from V and 11 bases from J, and the germline ends sit 15 bases apart. CDR1 and CDR2 were assigned from the germline V gene as SGHAT and FQNNGV. As to this clonotype: It lacks a known antigen. The input lacks base qualities; no much larger clone sits a single base away.

Libraries were constructed by RT-PCR. Data came from an Illumina HiSeq 2500. TCRdb reran the public reads through fastp at Q25 and MiXCR, keeping productive beta chains. Entries that share a CDR3 protein sequence are merged under the most common genes and DNA. The sample yields hundreds of thousands of distinct CDR3 sequences; approximately 7.7% were counted once. Roughly 13% of the sample lies in the top ten. The TCR comes from a man between 50 and 75 years old who received an inactivated influenza vaccine. Donor details come from another sample of the same person, matched by shared clones. Sequences were derived from PBMCs from blood, sampled less than 30 months after vaccination. The sequence joins TRBV11-2 to TRBJ1-1; D gene: possibly TRBD1, on 6 matching bases. The nucleotide sequence is TGTGCCAGCAGCATTGGGACACCCGTTGCTTTCTTT. Translated, this is CASSIGTPVAFF.